The present T cell receptor (beta chain) was sequenced within a study of T cells after yellow fever vaccination. Whole-study findings and limits: Just a small share of clonotypes turned up in the CD4 compartment as well as the CD8 compartment.

There are a few counts of this clonotype. As yet, its antigen is unknown. MiXCR, run by TCRdb on the 5' RACE reads, gives a single entry per CDR3 protein. The profile shows about 370,000 distinct CDR3 sequences, around 10% of them singletons. The receptor comes from a man aged 18 to 29 who received the YFV17D yellow fever vaccine. Sample: PBMCs, taken on the day of the first yellow fever vaccination.

The CDR3 DNA sequence: TGTGCCATCAGTCCAAGACGTAGCGGCCAAGAGACCCAGTACTTC. Translated, it gives CAISPRRSGQETQYF. The chain employs TRBV10-3 and TRBJ2-5; D is perhaps TRBD2 (6 bases). The germline V and J ends were trimmed by 5 bases and 1 base, with 14 bases remaining between them. The CDR3 spans 15 residues. Germline values: CDR1 ENHRY, CDR2 SYGVKD.